This TCR beta chain comes out of a study of shared clonotypes between healthy human individuals. Germline values: CDR1 LNHDA, CDR2 SQIVND (reference sequence). CDR3 length: 16 amino acids. After removal of 3 bases from V and 4 bases from J, the junction contained 11 bases not matched to a gene. As for this clone: The antigen is undetermined.

Broader study findings: Memory subsets had estimated richness that was generally smaller than that of naive subsets. Clonotype sharing among donors was thought likely to change with sequencing depth.

Deep-level running was used for the assay. Method: immunoSEQ multiplex PCR; TCRdb's copy keeps in-frame clones and lacks some. Of some 2,100,000 clones in the sample, 90% to 97% were seen once. Only Caucasian adults living in Nashville, Tennessee made up the donor group. The chain joins TRBV19 to TRBJ1-2; 7 bases are a match to TRBD1. The TCR originated in a man aged 18 to 29 in good health. Sequenced sample: naive CD4+ T cells sorted from blood. Subset described: CD45RA+ positively selected. CDR3 coding DNA: TGTGCCAGTAGTATCACAACTACAGGGGCTCTCTATGGCTACACCTTC. It specifies CASSITTTGALYGYTF.